The rows below give T cell receptor beta chains drawn from one sample of a study of early T cells in non-severe SARS-CoV-2 infection. In TCRdb, the 5' RACE reads were re-called with MiXCR into one record per CDR3 protein. The repertoire includes about 39,000 distinct CDR3 sequences, more than 6.5% of them detected once, and around 7.9% sits in the top ten. Material for sequencing was whole blood. The receptors were sampled from an adult who was a healthcare worker with PCR-confirmed SARS-CoV-2 infection or an uninfected control (not recorded which). CDR3s include the opening cysteine and the closing phenylalanine or tryptophan. The order of the fields is CDR3 DNA, CDR3 protein, J gene, D gene, CDR3 length, V gene, clone size. The D gene is left open where the match is weak. A row's size may be missing; if present it is once, few, many or a size class.

TGCAGTGCTAGACGGACGGGCCCAGAGCAGTACTTC CSARRTGPEQYF TRBJ2-7 . 12 TRBV20-1 many
TGTGCCAGCACCACGGTGGGGAGCCAAGAGACCCAGTACTTC CASTTVGSQETQYF TRBJ2-5 . 14 TRBV28 few
TGTGCCAGCACCGGGACTAGCGGGGGACAAGATACGCAGTATTTT CASTGTSGGQDTQYF TRBJ2-3 TRBD2 15 TRBV28 many
TGTGCCAGCAGCCAAGGGACTAGCGGGGAAGATACGCAGTATTTT CASSQGTSGEDTQYF TRBJ2-3 TRBD2 15 TRBV13 .
TGCAGTGCTAGTGACTCCACGAGGGCCTATGGCTACACCTTC CSASDSTRAYGYTF TRBJ1-2 . 14 TRBV20-1 few
TGTGCCAGCAGTGAGGGACAGGGGGACGTCGAGCAGTACTTC CASSEGQGDVEQYF TRBJ2-7 TRBD1 14 TRBV25-1 many
TGTGCCAGCAGCCCCCAGGGTCGGAATTCACCCCTCCACTTT CASSPQGRNSPLHF TRBJ1-6 . 14 TRBV14 .
TGCAGTGCTAGGCCCTTAGGTGGCTCCAGAGAGACCCAGTACTTC CSARPLGGSRETQYF TRBJ2-5 . 15 TRBV20-1 .
TGTGCCAGCAGCCCGACCAGGAGTCTGTACGAGCAGTACTTC CASSPTRSLYEQYF TRBJ2-7 . 14 TRBV7-2 .
TGCAGTGCTAGAGATTGGAGGGAAGGCACAGATACGCAGTATTTT CSARDWREGTDTQYF TRBJ2-3 . 15 TRBV20-1 many
TGTGCCAGCAGCTTAGAGGTGTCCGGGGAGCTGTTTTTT CASSLEVSGELFF TRBJ2-2 . 13 TRBV11-3 .
TGTGCCAGCAGTCGCTCCCCAATGCTAGCGGGGGGCGCAGATACGCAGTATTTT CASSRSPMLAGGADTQYF TRBJ2-3 TRBD2 18 TRBV9 many
TGTGCCAGCAGATTTAGGTCGGACACCGGGGAGCTGTTTTTT CASRFRSDTGELFF TRBJ2-2 . 14 TRBV7-2 many
TGCAGTGCTAGAGGGGGTGTCTCAGGGACATGGCTTAACTATGGCTACACCTTC CSARGGVSGTWLNYGYTF TRBJ1-2 . 18 TRBV20-1 .
TGCGCCAGCAGCCAAGATAGGGTCTGGACAGGGACCTACGAGCAGTACTTC CASSQDRVWTGTYEQYF TRBJ2-7 TRBD1 17 TRBV4-3 many
TGCAGTGCTAGGAATCCGAAGACTAGCGGGGGAAAGCAGTACTTC CSARNPKTSGGKQYF TRBJ2-7 TRBD2 15 TRBV20-1 .
TGTGCCAGCAGCGGCAACAGTGTCGGCTACACCTTC CASSGNSVGYTF TRBJ1-2 . 12 TRBV9 few
TGTGCCAGCAGCTTGGGGTACAGGGACCATCAGCCCCAGCATTTT CASSLGYRDHQPQHF TRBJ1-5 . 15 TRBV5-6 many
TGCGCCAGCAGCCGTCTTTTGGACGGTGAGGACACTGAAGCTTTCTTT CASSRLLDGEDTEAFF TRBJ1-1 . 16 TRBV4-3 few
TGCAGTGCTCTTAGCGGGGGGGCCTCAGATACGCAGTATTTT CSALSGGASDTQYF TRBJ2-3 TRBD2 14 TRBV20-1 many
TGTGCCAGCAGTTTACCCAGGGACAGTTCACCCCTCCACTTT CASSLPRDSSPLHF TRBJ1-6 TRBD1 14 TRBV28 many
TGTGCCAGCAGGGCCCCAGGGAGCCACACTGAAGCTTTCTTT CASRAPGSHTEAFF TRBJ1-1 . 14 TRBV28 many
TGTGCCAGCAGTATCGACTGGGACATTCAGTACTTC CASSIDWDIQYF TRBJ2-4 . 12 TRBV28 .
TGTGCCAGCAGCTTAGCGGGGGGTCGGTACGAGCAGTACTTC CASSLAGGRYEQYF TRBJ2-7 . 14 TRBV7-9 .
TGCAGTGTGATCGGCCTAGCCACCGGGGAGCTGTTTTTT CSVIGLATGELFF TRBJ2-2 . 13 TRBV20-1 many
TGCAGCGTTGAAGGACAGGGGGCAGGAGGAGATACGCAGTATTTT CSVEGQGAGGDTQYF TRBJ2-3 TRBD1 15 TRBV29-1 few
TGCGCCAGCAGCTTGGTACTCGACCGTCGCCGAGAGTATTTT CASSLVLDRRREYF TRBJ2-3 . 14 TRBV5-1 few
TGCGCCAGCAGCCAAGATCTAAAGCGGAACAATCAGCCCCAGCATTTT CASSQDLKRNNQPQHF TRBJ1-5 . 16 TRBV4-3 few
TGTGCCTGGAGTGTACTACGCCCGTACGAGCAGTACTTC CAWSVLRPYEQYF TRBJ2-7 . 13 TRBV30 .
TGCAGTGCCGAGGGTTCTAGCGGTATATGGTATGAGCAGTTCTTC CSAEGSSGIWYEQFF TRBJ2-1 TRBD2 15 TRBV20-1 few
TGCAGTGCTAGAGATACCGGGCGCGGAAGGAACGAGCAGTACTTC CSARDTGRGRNEQYF TRBJ2-7 . 15 TRBV20-1 few
TGCGCCAGCAGCTTGGAGTTGGGCGCCGGGGAGCTGTTTTTT CASSLELGAGELFF TRBJ2-2 . 14 TRBV5-1 many
TGTGCCAGCTCCCGTGAAGGGGCTAACTATGGCTACACCTTC CASSREGANYGYTF TRBJ1-2 . 14 TRBV18 many
TGTGCCAGCAGCCCAGGGGGGGTGCTTGGGGAGTACTTC CASSPGGVLGEYF TRBJ2-7 . 13 TRBV7-2 .
TGCAGCGAAAGGACGGGGGATGAGCAGTTCTTC CSERTGDEQFF TRBJ2-1 . 11 TRBV29-1 many
TGTGCCAGCAGCTTAGGAGGGGAGGACACTGAAGCTTTCTTT CASSLGGEDTEAFF TRBJ1-1 . 14 TRBV7-8 .
TGCAGCGTTGACGGTTTGGCCTACAATGAGCAGTTCTTC CSVDGLAYNEQFF TRBJ2-1 . 13 TRBV29-1 many
TGTGCCAGCAGCTGGCTCCTAGCGAACGCAGATACGCAGTATTTT CASSWLLANADTQYF TRBJ2-3 . 15 TRBV5-5 many
TGTGCCAGCAGTCAGGAGGGGCCTCAAGAGACCCAGTACTTC CASSQEGPQETQYF TRBJ2-5 . 14 TRBV6-2/TRBV6-3 many
TGTGCCAGCAGCTTTTTTGGCAATTCACCCCTCCCTTTT CASSFFGNSPLPF TRBJ1-6 . 13 TRBV7-9 many
TGTGCCAGCAGTTACCTAGATAGCAATCAGCCCCAGCATTTT CASSYLDSNQPQHF TRBJ1-5 . 14 TRBV6-2/TRBV6-3 many
TGCGCCAGCTGTCCAACAGGGATGGACGAGCAGTACTTC CASCPTGMDEQYF TRBJ2-7 . 13 TRBV5-1 many
TGTGCCAGCAGTTACACCCCGGGACAGGGGTTGTACGAGCAGTACTTC CASSYTPGQGLYEQYF TRBJ2-7 TRBD1 16 TRBV6-2/TRBV6-3 few
TGCGCCAGCAGCCAAACCGGTGAAGCAACTAATGAAAAACTGTTTTTT CASSQTGEATNEKLFF TRBJ1-4 . 16 TRBV4-3 .
TGCGCCAGCAGCCTACTAGGACAGGCTGGGACTGAAGCTTTCTTT CASSLLGQAGTEAFF TRBJ1-1 TRBD1 15 TRBV5-1 few
TGTGCCAGCAGCTTGGAGGGTAGCGGGGGATTCTACTACGAGCAGTACTTC CASSLEGSGGFYYEQYF TRBJ2-7 TRBD2 17 TRBV5-6 few
TGTGCCAGCATCCCGGGGTCGAGCTCCTACGAGCAGTACTTC CASIPGSSSYEQYF TRBJ2-7 . 14 TRBV28 .